Shown below are 26 T cell receptor beta chains from a single sample sequenced in a study of post-analysis software for immune sequencing data. Incorporated into the TCR beta cDNA libraries were unique molecular identifiers, which served to reduce PCR and sequencing biases. TCRdb re-called the PCR reads with MiXCR, one entry per CDR3 protein. The data hold some 800,000 distinct CDR3 sequences, with just over 45% observed a single time. Broader study findings: Controls showed lower frequencies than patients for four to six TRBV segments, and TRBV5-6, TRBV5-1 and TRBV20-1 were among these.

No antigens are known for them. The specimen was blood. The receptors were sampled from a girl under 18 with multiple sclerosis.

This clonotype was seen just once. The chain couples TRBV29-1 to TRBJ2-7, with 10 bases fitting TRBD2. Looked up from germline, CDR1 is SQVTM and CDR2 is ANQGSEA. This CDR3 spans 16 amino acids. The V segment lost 0 bases and the J segment 3 bases; nucleotides outside the gene matches: 8. The CDR3 loop is CSVEDPQTSGYYEQYF. DNA for the CDR3: TGCAGCGTTGAAGATCCCCAGACTAGCGGGTACTACGAGCAGTACTTC.

The chain carries TRBV6-1 and TRBJ1-6; D gene uncertain. The V gene's germline CDR1 is MNHNS and CDR2 SASEGT. CDR3 length: 13 residues. V was cut by 2 bases and J by 7 bases, with 6 bases left in between. CDR3 sequence reads: CASSEKRNSPLHF. Here the CDR3 DNA reads TGTGCCAGCAGTGAAAAGAGGAATTCACCCCTCCACTTT.

This clonotype turned up a few times. This rearrangement joins TRBV20-1 to TRBJ2-7; D gene uncertain. There are 15 residues in the CDR3. Germline V gene sequence: CDR1 DFQATT, CDR2 SNEGSKA (reference sequence). Trimming took 3 bases from V and 2 from J, leaving 17 bases between them. CDR3 in amino acids: CSASSRAESPYEQYF. The DNA for the CDR3 is TGCAGTGCTAGCTCTAGGGCGGAGTCCCCCTACGAGCAGTACTTC.

The rearrangement links TRBV27 to TRBJ2-3, with 9 bases lining up with TRBD2. Germline V lookup: CDR1 MNHEY, CDR2 SMNVEV (reference sequence). J lost 2 bases, V lost 2 bases, and 2 bases had no gene match. The CDR3 is made up of 15 amino acids. CDR3 sequence reads: CASSLSGGLTDTQYF. The CDR3 DNA sequence: TGTGCCAGCAGTTTAAGCGGGGGGCTCACAGATACGCAGTATTTT.

The chain carries TRBV20-1 and TRBJ2-1; D call uncertain. V lost 0 bases to trimming and J lost 4 bases, with 7 bases between them. The CDR3 has 13 residues. CDR1 DFQATT and CDR2 SNEGSKA come from the germline V gene (reference sequence). This CDR3 is CSARERYYNEQFF. CDR3 sequence (DNA): TGCAGTGCTAGAGAGAGGTATTACAATGAGCAGTTCTTC.

This clonotype came up once. CDR3 DNA sequence: TGTGCCAGCAGCACTTTCGGGGACTGGGTTAACAATGAGCAGTTCTTC. Its translation: CASSTFGDWVNNEQFF. The genes are TRBV5-4 and TRBJ2-1; a possible D gene is TRBD2 (6 bases). The CDR3 is 16 amino acids. Germline CDR1 is SGHNT and CDR2 is YYREEE (reference sequence). Trimming took 4 bases from V and 5 from J, leaving 19 bases between them.

The chain links TRBV20-1 to TRBJ2-3; no clear D. The CDR3 runs to 14 residues. CDR1 and CDR2 (germline): DFQATT, SNEGSKA (reference sequence). Trimming shortened V by 2 bases and J by 0 bases, and 9 bases separated the two germline ends. The chain's CDR3 is CSARSTTSTDTQYF. CDR3 coding DNA: TGCAGTGCTAGATCTACCACTAGCACAGATACGCAGTATTTT.

The table lists this clonotype with many counts. The rearrangement links TRBV12-3 or TRBV12-4 to TRBJ2-7; 7 bases fit TRBD1. With 5 bases clipped from V and 3 bases from J, the junction kept 4 bases outside the gene matches. The CDR3 consists of 13 residues. This chain's CDR3 is CASSPGTDYEQYF. The DNA for the CDR3 is TGTGCCAGCAGTCCCGGGACAGACTACGAGCAGTACTTC.

This clonotype was recorded many times. This chain uses TRBV20-1 with TRBJ2-1; 8 bases map to TRBD2. CDR3 length: 16 amino acids. J was trimmed by 5 bases and V by 0 bases; bases with no gene match: 9. Looked up from germline, CDR1 is DFQATT and CDR2 is SNEGSKA (reference sequence). The CDR3 here is CSARDPSGLAHNEQFF. The CDR3 bases are TGCAGTGCTAGAGATCCCTCCGGACTAGCCCACAATGAGCAGTTCTTC.

The V and J genes are TRBV6-6 and TRBJ1-6; D not resolved. From germline, CDR1 is MNHNY and CDR2 SVGAGI (reference sequence). The CDR3 has 14 residues. The V end lost 7 bases, the J end lost 7 bases, and 14 bases lay between the germline ends. CDR3 residues: CASTPGILNSPLHF. The CDR3 nucleotides are TGTGCCAGCACCCCGGGAATTTTGAATTCACCCCTCCACTTT.

This clonotype was counted between two and nine times. The V gene is TRBV5-1, the J gene TRBJ2-7; D possibly uses TRBD1 or TRBD2 (6 bases each). The CDR3 runs 15 residues. Germline-derived CDR1 and CDR2 are SGHRS and YFSETQ. V was shortened by 5 bases and J by 1 base, with 16 bases between the two germline ends. CDR3 nucleotides: TGCGCCAGCAGTCTAGGGGGGCGGAGTTCCTACGAGCAGTACTTC. Its translation is CASSLGGRSSYEQYF.

The genes are TRBV27 and TRBJ2-7; a possible D gene is TRBD2 (6 bases). Germline values: CDR1 MNHEY, CDR2 SMNVEV (reference sequence). The CDR3 is 14 residues long. V was pared by 3 bases and J by 4 bases, with 13 bases between. The CDR3 region is CASSLEVGGYEQYF. In DNA, the CDR3 is TGTGCCAGCAGTTTGGAGGTAGGAGGGTACGAGCAGTACTTC.

V is TRBV27 and J is TRBJ1-6; D might be TRBD1 (6 bases). CDR1 is MNHEY, CDR2 SMNVEV, per germline (reference sequence). CDR3 length equals 14 residues. Trimming pared 0 bases from V and 10 bases from J, leaving 10 bases between. The CDR3 sequence is CASSLSGAVSPLHF. CDR3 coding DNA: TGTGCCAGCAGTTTATCGGGGGCCGTATCACCCCTCCACTTT.

V gene TRBV7-9 combines with J gene TRBJ2-1, with D hard to call. The CDR3 contains 15 residues. Germline loops: CDR1 SEHNR, CDR2 FQNEAQ (reference sequence). V lost 4 bases and J lost 2, with 12 bases in between. In nucleotides, the CDR3 is TGTGCCAGCAGCTCGCCCGAGTCTGCCTACAATGAGCAGTTCTTC. Translating it yields CASSSPESAYNEQFF.

The genes are TRBV6-2 or TRBV6-3 and TRBJ2-3, with 9 bases matching TRBD1. CDR3 length equals 16 residues. The V segment lost 6 bases and the J segment 2 bases; nucleotides outside the gene matches: 9. Germline V gives CDR1 MNHEY, CDR2 SVGEGT. The CDR3 coding sequence is TGTGCCAGCAGATCTTGGACAGGGGATAACACAGATACGCAGTATTTT. Protein: CASRSWTGDNTDTQYF.

This rearrangement joins TRBV20-1 to TRBJ2-4, with 7 bases lining up with TRBD2. The DNA end is a closer match to TRBJ2-7, so the J assignment may be wrong. Looked up from germline, CDR1 is DFQATT and CDR2 is SNEGSKA (reference sequence). This CDR3 is 13 amino acids long. The CDR3 nucleotides are TGCAGTGCTAGACACCCACTAGCGCTCGAGCAGTACTTC. Translated: CSARHPLALEQYF.

The chain joins TRBV7-2 to TRBJ2-3; possible D gene TRBD1, 6 bases. The V and J ends lost 4 bases and 2 bases respectively, with 13 bases between them. The length of the CDR3 is 15 residues. Germline lookup yields CDR1 SGHTA and CDR2 FQGNSA. The DNA for the CDR3 is TGTGCCAGCAGCTACGGACAGATACTCACAGATACGCAGTATTTT. It encodes CASSYGQILTDTQYF.

This clonotype has just a few counts. The rearrangement joins TRBV6-2 or TRBV6-3 to TRBJ1-2, with D perhaps TRBD1 (6 bases). Trimming stripped 5 bases from V and 4 bases from J, with 14 bases between. Germline V gene lookup returns CDR1 MNHEY and CDR2 SVGEGT. The CDR3 has 14 residues. The CDR3 is CASSGRNRAYGYTF. In nucleotides, the CDR3 is TGTGCCAGCAGTGGGCGGAACAGGGCCTATGGCTACACCTTC.

This clonotype has just a few counts. This chain connects TRBV7-9 to TRBJ1-1; possible D gene TRBD1, 5 bases. Germline assignment: CDR1 SEHNR and CDR2 FQNEAQ (reference sequence). This CDR3 is 16 amino acids long. Trimming left V 0 bases short and J 3 bases short, with 14 bases between. CDR3 in DNA: TGTGCCAGCAGCTTAGCCCCCACAGGTGGAGACACTGAAGCTTTCTTT. Its protein product is CASSLAPTGGDTEAFF.

The chain recombines TRBV2 with TRBJ2-1, with 10 positions matching TRBD2. The germline V gene has CDR1 SNHLY and CDR2 FYNNEI. The CDR3 has 16 residues. The trim removed 5 bases at V and 7 bases at J, leaving 11 bases unmatched. This CDR3 reads CASSRSTGLALNEQFF. The CDR3 DNA sequence: TGTGCCAGCAGTCGATCTACGGGACTAGCGTTAAATGAGCAGTTCTTC.

This chain joins TRBV27 and TRBJ2-3; a weak D match, TRBD1 (6 bases). CDR1 and CDR2 (germline): MNHEY, SMNVEV (reference sequence). CDR3 length equals 17 residues. V gave up 3 bases and J gave up 0 bases, with 16 bases separating them. The CDR3: CASSFAQGYPSTDTQYF. CDR3 in DNA: TGTGCCAGCAGTTTCGCCCAGGGGTACCCTAGCACAGATACGCAGTATTTT.

The V and J genes are TRBV6-5 and TRBJ2-3, with unresolved D. The CDR3 is 13 amino acids. The V and J ends lost 6 bases and 1 base respectively, with 8 bases between them. CDR1 is MNHEY and CDR2 is SVGAGI in the germline V gene. This chain's CDR3 is CASRPPRTDTQYF. The CDR3 coding sequence is TGTGCCAGCAGACCCCCTCGCACAGATACGCAGTATTTT.

The chain employs TRBV6-6 and TRBJ2-7; no reliable D call. Deletions cut 9 bases from V and 2 bases from J, with 11 bases between. Germline CDR1 is MNHNY and CDR2 is SVGAGI (reference sequence). This CDR3 contains 12 residues. CDR3 sequence: CASKEWPYEQYF. In DNA, the CDR3 is TGTGCCAGTAAGGAATGGCCCTACGAGCAGTACTTC.

The V and J genes are TRBV3-1 and TRBJ2-1; possibly TRBD1 for D (6 bases). CDR1 is LGHDT and CDR2 is YNNKEL in the germline V gene (reference sequence). Trimming removed 2 bases from V and 15 bases from J, with 14 bases in between. This CDR3 comprises 12 residues. The CDR3 DNA reads as TGTGCCAGCAGCCAATCCGACCTGGACAGGTTCTTC. It translates to CASSQSDLDRFF.

The chain couples TRBV6-6 to TRBJ2-5; D may be TRBD1 (6 bases). Trimming removed 5 bases from V and 1 base from J, with 14 bases in between. The CDR3 contains 15 residues. The germline gives CDR1 MNHNY, CDR2 SVGAGI (reference sequence). CDR3 sequence: CASSHRVPPQETQYF. CDR3 DNA sequence: TGTGCCAGCAGTCACAGGGTTCCCCCCCAAGAGACCCAGTACTTC.

The J gene is TRBJ2-3, the V gene TRBV29-1, with no clear D. Germline V gene lookup returns CDR1 SQVTM and CDR2 ANQGSEA. The CDR3 runs 15 residues. Trimming took 1 base from V and 2 from J, leaving 13 bases between them. For the CDR3, the DNA is TGCAGCGTTGAAGGGGCAGGAAGCACCACAGATACGCAGTATTTT. Translating it yields CSVEGAGSTTDTQYF.